A selection of T cell receptor beta chains follows, all from one sample in a study of response to subunit inactivated influenza vaccine. TCRdb reprocessed the RT-PCR reads with MiXCR, giving one entry per CDR3 protein. The sample consists of hundreds of thousands of distinct CDR3 sequences, around 15% of them appearing once. The material was PBMCs from blood, obtained 14 to 15 days before vaccination. All receptors derive from a man over 45 who received an inactivated influenza vaccine. The CDR3 runs from the conserved cysteine through the conserved F or W. A D gene is named only where the DNA matches it firmly. Only some rows state a clone size, as once, few, many or a class for expanded clones.

v_gene: TRBV4-3; d_gene: -; len: 16; abundance: -; j_gene: TRBJ2-3; CDR3aa: CASSQLIQGLTDTQYF; CDR3nt: TGCGCCAGCAGCCAACTCATCCAGGGCCTCACAGATACGCAGTATTTT
v_gene: TRBV7-2; d_gene: TRBD1; len: 13; abundance: -; j_gene: TRBJ1-5; CDR3aa: CASSSGQWLPQHF; CDR3nt: TGTGCCAGCAGCTCGGGACAGTGGCTGCCCCAGCATTTT
v_gene: TRBV12-3/TRBV12-4; d_gene: -; len: 13; abundance: -; j_gene: TRBJ1-1; CDR3aa: CASRPGGNTEAFF; CDR3nt: TGTGCCAGCAGACCCGGGGGGAACACTGAAGCTTTCTTT
v_gene: TRBV20-1; d_gene: -; len: 15; abundance: -; j_gene: TRBJ2-3; CDR3aa: CSASLGSLSTDTQYF; CDR3nt: TGCAGTGCTAGTCTCGGATCCCTGAGCACAGATACGCAGTATTTT
v_gene: TRBV12-3/TRBV12-4; d_gene: -; len: 13; abundance: many; j_gene: TRBJ1-2; CDR3aa: CASSSDSYYGYTF; CDR3nt: TGTGCCAGCAGTTCGGACAGTTACTATGGCTACACCTTC
v_gene: TRBV29-1; d_gene: -; len: 13; abundance: few; j_gene: TRBJ2-1; CDR3aa: CSGDPGLYNEQFF; CDR3nt: TGCAGCGGAGACCCGGGACTCTACAATGAGCAGTTCTTC
v_gene: TRBV4-3; d_gene: TRBD1; len: 16; abundance: many; j_gene: TRBJ2-2; CDR3aa: CASSQKTGGNTGELFF; CDR3nt: TGCGCCAGCAGCCAGAAGACAGGGGGGAACACCGGGGAGCTGTTTTTT
v_gene: TRBV10-3; d_gene: -; len: 16; abundance: many; j_gene: TRBJ1-2; CDR3aa: CAISESIDTTNYGYTF; CDR3nt: TGTGCCATCAGTGAGTCAATTGACACGACTAACTATGGCTACACCTTC
v_gene: TRBV5-1; d_gene: TRBD2; len: 16; abundance: few; j_gene: TRBJ2-2; CDR3aa: CASRLLAGGFTGELFF; CDR3nt: TGCGCCAGCAGGCTCTTAGCGGGGGGATTCACCGGGGAGCTGTTTTTT
v_gene: TRBV10-1; d_gene: -; len: 11; abundance: many; j_gene: TRBJ2-7; CDR3aa: CASSGGYEQYF; CDR3nt: TGCGCCAGCAGTGGCGGCTACGAGCAGTACTTC
v_gene: TRBV7-2; d_gene: TRBD2; len: 17; abundance: -; j_gene: TRBJ2-1; CDR3aa: CASSLASSGRRANEQFF; CDR3nt: TGTGCCAGCAGCTTAGCGTCTAGCGGGAGGAGGGCCAATGAGCAGTTCTTC
v_gene: TRBV10-3; d_gene: -; len: 15; abundance: -; j_gene: TRBJ1-2; CDR3aa: CAISESVGTNYGYTF; CDR3nt: TGTGCCATCAGTGAGTCGGTAGGCACCAACTATGGCTACACCTTC
v_gene: TRBV7-8; d_gene: -; len: 17; abundance: many; j_gene: TRBJ2-7; CDR3aa: CASSSRAVGMGSYEQYF; CDR3nt: TGTGCCAGCAGCTCCCGGGCCGTAGGGATGGGGTCCTACGAGCAGTACTTC
v_gene: TRBV6-5; d_gene: TRBD2; len: 15; abundance: few; j_gene: TRBJ2-7; CDR3aa: CASSSGSGGEYEQYF; CDR3nt: TGTGCCAGCAGTTCGGGCAGCGGGGGGGAGTACGAGCAGTACTTC
v_gene: TRBV4-3; d_gene: TRBD2; len: 15; abundance: -; j_gene: TRBJ2-7; CDR3aa: CASSAHLAGGNEQYF; CDR3nt: TGCGCCAGCAGCGCCCATCTAGCGGGAGGGAACGAGCAGTACTTC
v_gene: TRBV18; d_gene: -; len: 15; abundance: few; j_gene: TRBJ1-1; CDR3aa: CASSTRGTLRAEAFF; CDR3nt: TGTGCCAGCTCAACGCGTGGGACCCTTCGGGCTGAAGCTTTCTTT
v_gene: TRBV14; d_gene: -; len: 15; abundance: many; j_gene: TRBJ1-1; CDR3aa: CASSQNRAVNTEAFF; CDR3nt: TGTGCCAGCAGCCAAAACAGGGCGGTGAACACTGAAGCTTTCTTT
v_gene: TRBV7-2; d_gene: TRBD1; len: 16; abundance: -; j_gene: TRBJ2-7; CDR3aa: CASSLGSGTGAYEQYF; CDR3nt: TGTGCCAGCAGCTTAGGCTCCGGGACAGGGGCCTACGAGCAGTACTTC
v_gene: TRBV20-1; d_gene: -; len: 13; abundance: many; j_gene: TRBJ2-2; CDR3aa: CSARPGGTGELFF; CDR3nt: TGCAGTGCTAGACCCGGGGGTACCGGGGAGCTGTTTTTT
v_gene: TRBV20-1; d_gene: -; len: 14; abundance: few; j_gene: TRBJ2-3; CDR3aa: CSARGGLGADTQYF; CDR3nt: TGCAGTGCTAGAGGGGGGCTAGGTGCAGATACGCAGTATTTT
v_gene: TRBV5-1; d_gene: -; len: 15; abundance: many; j_gene: TRBJ2-1; CDR3aa: CASSSTGEGTNEQFF; CDR3nt: TGCGCCAGCAGCTCGACTGGGGAAGGGACTAATGAGCAGTTCTTC
v_gene: TRBV7-9; d_gene: -; len: 13; abundance: -; j_gene: TRBJ2-7; CDR3aa: CASSLAHSYEQYF; CDR3nt: TGTGCCAGCAGCTTAGCACATTCCTACGAGCAGTACTTC
v_gene: TRBV7-8; d_gene: -; len: 14; abundance: few; j_gene: TRBJ1-6; CDR3aa: CASSADGLGSPLHF; CDR3nt: TGTGCCAGCAGCGCAGACGGGTTGGGTTCACCCCTCCACTTT
v_gene: TRBV6-5; d_gene: -; len: 16; abundance: few; j_gene: TRBJ1-1; CDR3aa: CASSYSGGQGLTEAFF; CDR3nt: TGTGCCAGCAGTTACTCAGGGGGGCAGGGGTTAACTGAAGCTTTCTTT
v_gene: TRBV2; d_gene: -; len: 12; abundance: few; j_gene: TRBJ2-1; CDR3aa: CAGDSSYNEQFF; CDR3nt: TGTGCCGGAGACAGCTCCTACAATGAGCAGTTCTTC
v_gene: TRBV6-2/TRBV6-3; d_gene: TRBD2; len: 17; abundance: -; j_gene: TRBJ2-2; CDR3aa: CASSYSSTSGVTGELFF; CDR3nt: TGTGCCAGCAGTTACTCGTCAACTAGCGGGGTCACCGGGGAGCTGTTTTTT
v_gene: TRBV12-3/TRBV12-4; d_gene: TRBD1; len: 12; abundance: few; j_gene: TRBJ1-2; CDR3aa: CASRESTGSYTF; CDR3nt: TGTGCCAGCAGGGAATCGACAGGGTCCTACACCTTC
v_gene: TRBV5-1; d_gene: -; len: 14; abundance: few; j_gene: TRBJ2-7; CDR3aa: CASSLSGTLYEQYF; CDR3nt: TGCGCCAGCAGCTTGAGTGGGACCCTCTACGAGCAGTACTTC